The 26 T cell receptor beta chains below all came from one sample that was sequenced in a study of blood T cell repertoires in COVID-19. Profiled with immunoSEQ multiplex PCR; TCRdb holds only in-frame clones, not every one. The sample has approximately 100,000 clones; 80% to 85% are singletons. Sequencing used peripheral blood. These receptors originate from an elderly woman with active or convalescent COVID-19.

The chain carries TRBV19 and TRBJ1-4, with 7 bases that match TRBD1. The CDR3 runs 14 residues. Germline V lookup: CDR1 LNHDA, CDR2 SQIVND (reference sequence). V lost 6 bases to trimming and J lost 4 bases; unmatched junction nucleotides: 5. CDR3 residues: CASRLGQNNEKLFF. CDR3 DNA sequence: TGTGCCAGTAGACTGGGACAGAATAATGAAAAACTGTTTTTT.

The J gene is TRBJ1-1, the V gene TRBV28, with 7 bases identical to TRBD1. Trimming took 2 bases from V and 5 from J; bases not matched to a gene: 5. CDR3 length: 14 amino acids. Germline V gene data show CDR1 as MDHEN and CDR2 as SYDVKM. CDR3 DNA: TGTGCCAGCAGTTTAGAGACAGGGTGGACTGAAGCTTTCTTT. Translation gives CASSLETGWTEAFF.

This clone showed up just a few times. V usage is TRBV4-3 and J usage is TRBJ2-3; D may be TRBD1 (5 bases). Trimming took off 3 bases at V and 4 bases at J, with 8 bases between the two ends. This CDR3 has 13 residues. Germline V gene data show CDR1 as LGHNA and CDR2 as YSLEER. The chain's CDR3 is CASSQDTPDTQYF. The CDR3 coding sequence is TGCGCCAGCAGCCAGGACACCCCAGATACGCAGTATTTT.

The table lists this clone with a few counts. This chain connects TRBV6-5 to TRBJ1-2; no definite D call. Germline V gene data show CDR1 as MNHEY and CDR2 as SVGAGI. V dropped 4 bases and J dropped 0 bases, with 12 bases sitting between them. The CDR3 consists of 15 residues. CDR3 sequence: CASSSQTNANYGYTF. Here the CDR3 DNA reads TGTGCCAGCAGTTCCCAGACAAACGCTAACTATGGCTACACCTTC.

CDR3 sequence: CASSVGGSTEAFF. The CDR3 DNA sequence: TGTGCCAGCAGCGTCGGGGGTAGCACTGAAGCTTTCTTT. The V call is TRBV9, the J call TRBJ1-1, with a possible D match to TRBD1 (5 bases). From germline, CDR1 is SGDLS and CDR2 YYNGEE. Trimming left V 2 bases short and J 4 bases short, with 9 bases between. The length of the CDR3 is 13 residues.

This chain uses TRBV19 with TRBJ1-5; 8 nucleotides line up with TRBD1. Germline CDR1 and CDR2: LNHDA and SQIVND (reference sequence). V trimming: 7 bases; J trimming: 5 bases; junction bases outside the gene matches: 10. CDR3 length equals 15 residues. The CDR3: CASTFRTGSYQPQHF. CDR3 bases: TGTGCCAGTACTTTCAGGACAGGGAGTTATCAGCCCCAGCATTTT. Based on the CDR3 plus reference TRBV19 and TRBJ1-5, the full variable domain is DGGITQSPKYLFRKEGQNVTLSCEQNLNHDAMYWYRQDPGQGLRLIYYSQIVNDFQKGDIAEGYSVSREKKESFPLTVTSAQKNPTAFYLCASTFRTGSYQPQHFGDGTRLSIL.

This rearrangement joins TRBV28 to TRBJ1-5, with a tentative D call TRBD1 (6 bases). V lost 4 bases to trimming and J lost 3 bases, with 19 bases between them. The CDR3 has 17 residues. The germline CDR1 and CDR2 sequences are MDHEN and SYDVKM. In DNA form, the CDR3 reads TGTGCCAGCAGTTCATATGTAAGGACAGACGACAATCAGCCCCAGCATTTT. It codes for CASSSYVRTDDNQPQHF.

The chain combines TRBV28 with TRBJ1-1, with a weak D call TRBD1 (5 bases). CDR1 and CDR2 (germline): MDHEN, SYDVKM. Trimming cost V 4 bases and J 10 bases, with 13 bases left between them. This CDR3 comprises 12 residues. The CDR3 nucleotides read TGTGCCAGCAGTTCATCGCTTAGGGGAGCTTTCTTT. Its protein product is CASSSSLRGAFF.

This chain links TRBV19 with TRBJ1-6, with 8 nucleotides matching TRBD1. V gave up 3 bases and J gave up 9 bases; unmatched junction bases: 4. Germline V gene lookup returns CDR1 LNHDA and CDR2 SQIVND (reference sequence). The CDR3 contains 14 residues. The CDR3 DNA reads TGTGCCAGTAGTATTCAGGGGGCCTCTTCACCCCTCCACTTT. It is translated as CASSIQGASSPLHF. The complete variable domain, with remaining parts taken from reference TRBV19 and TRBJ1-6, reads DGGITQSPKYLFRKEGQNVTLSCEQNLNHDAMYWYRQDPGQGLRLIYYSQIVNDFQKGDIAEGYSVSREKKESFPLTVTSAQKNPTAFYLCASSIQGASSPLHFGNGTRLTVT.

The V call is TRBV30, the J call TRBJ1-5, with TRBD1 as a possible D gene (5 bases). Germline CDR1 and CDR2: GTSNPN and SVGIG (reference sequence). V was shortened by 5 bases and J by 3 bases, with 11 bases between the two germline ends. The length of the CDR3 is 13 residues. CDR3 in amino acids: CAWGTDFNQPQHF. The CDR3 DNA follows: TGTGCCTGGGGGACGGACTTCAATCAGCCCCAGCATTTT.

The CDR3 nucleotides read TGTGCCAGCAGCGTAGTCGGTTCTACTAATGAAAAACTGTTTTTT. Protein: CASSVVGSTNEKLFF. This chain joins TRBV9 and TRBJ1-4; D gene unclear. The CDR3 loop spans 15 amino acids. V was cut by 0 bases and J by 2 bases, with 8 bases left in between. CDR1 is SGDLS, CDR2 YYNGEE, per germline.

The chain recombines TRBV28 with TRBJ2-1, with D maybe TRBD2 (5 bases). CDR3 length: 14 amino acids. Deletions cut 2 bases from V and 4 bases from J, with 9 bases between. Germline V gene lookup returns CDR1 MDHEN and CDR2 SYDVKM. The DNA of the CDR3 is TGTGCCAGCAGTTTAGAGGGTGGTTACAATGAGCAGTTCTTC. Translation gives CASSLEGGYNEQFF.

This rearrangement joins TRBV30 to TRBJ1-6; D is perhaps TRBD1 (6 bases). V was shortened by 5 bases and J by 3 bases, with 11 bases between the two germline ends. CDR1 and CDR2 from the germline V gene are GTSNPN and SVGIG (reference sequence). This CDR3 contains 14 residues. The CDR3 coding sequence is TGTGCCTGGGCAGGGGCTTTCTATAATTCACCCCTCCACTTT. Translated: CAWAGAFYNSPLHF.

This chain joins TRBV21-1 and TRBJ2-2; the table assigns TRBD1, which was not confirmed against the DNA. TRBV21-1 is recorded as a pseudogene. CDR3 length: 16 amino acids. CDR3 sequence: CASSKERQRCTGELFF. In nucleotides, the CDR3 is TGTGCCAGCAGCAAAGAACGACAGCGATGTACCGGGGAGCTGTTTTTT.

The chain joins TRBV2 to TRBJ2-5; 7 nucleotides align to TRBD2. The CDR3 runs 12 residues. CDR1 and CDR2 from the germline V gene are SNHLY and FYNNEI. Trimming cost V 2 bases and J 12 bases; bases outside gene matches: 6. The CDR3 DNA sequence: TGTGCCAGCAGTGAACAGCTAGCGGTGGAGTACTTC. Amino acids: CASSEQLAVEYF.

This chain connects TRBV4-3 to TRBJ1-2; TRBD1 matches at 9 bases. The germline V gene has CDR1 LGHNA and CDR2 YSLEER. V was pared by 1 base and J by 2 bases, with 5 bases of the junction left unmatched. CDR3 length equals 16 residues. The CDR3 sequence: CASSQVGTGPNYGYTF. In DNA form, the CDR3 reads TGCGCCAGCAGCCAAGTCGGGACAGGGCCAAACTATGGCTACACCTTC.

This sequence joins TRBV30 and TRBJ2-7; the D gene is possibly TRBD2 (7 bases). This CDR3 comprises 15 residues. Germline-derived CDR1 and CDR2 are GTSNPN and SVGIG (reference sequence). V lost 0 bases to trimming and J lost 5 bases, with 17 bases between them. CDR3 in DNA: TGTGCCTGGAGTGTATTCGGGGGGCGCTTAAACGAGCAGTACTTC. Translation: CAWSVFGGRLNEQYF.

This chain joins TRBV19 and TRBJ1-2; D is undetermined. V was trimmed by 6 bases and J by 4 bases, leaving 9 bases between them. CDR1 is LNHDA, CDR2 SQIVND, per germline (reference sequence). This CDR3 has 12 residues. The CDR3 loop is CASRTSSYGYTF. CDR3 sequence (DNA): TGTGCCAGTAGAACAAGTTCCTATGGCTACACCTTC. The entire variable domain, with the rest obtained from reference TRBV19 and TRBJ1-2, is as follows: DGGITQSPKYLFRKEGQNVTLSCEQNLNHDAMYWYRQDPGQGLRLIYYSQIVNDFQKGDIAEGYSVSREKKESFPLTVTSAQKNPTAFYLCASRTSSYGYTFGSGTRLTVV.

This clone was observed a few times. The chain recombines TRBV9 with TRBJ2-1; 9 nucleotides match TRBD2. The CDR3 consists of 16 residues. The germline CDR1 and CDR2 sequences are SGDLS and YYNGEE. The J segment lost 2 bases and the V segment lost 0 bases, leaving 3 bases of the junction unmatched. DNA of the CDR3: TGTGCCAGCAGCGTAGGCGGGAGGGCTACCTACAATGAGCAGTTCTTC. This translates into CASSVGGRATYNEQFF.

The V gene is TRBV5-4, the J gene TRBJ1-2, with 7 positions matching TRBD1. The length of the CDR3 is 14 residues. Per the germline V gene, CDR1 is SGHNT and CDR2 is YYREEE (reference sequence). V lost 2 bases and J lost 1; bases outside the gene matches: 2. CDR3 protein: CASSLNRGNYGYTF. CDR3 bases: TGTGCCAGCAGCTTAAACAGGGGTAACTATGGCTACACCTTC.

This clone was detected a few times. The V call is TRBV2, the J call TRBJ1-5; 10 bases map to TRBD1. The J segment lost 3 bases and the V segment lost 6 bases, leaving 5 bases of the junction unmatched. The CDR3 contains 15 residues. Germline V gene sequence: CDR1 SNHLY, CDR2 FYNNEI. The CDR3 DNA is TGTGCCAGCAGGACAGGGGGCCGTCTCAATCAGCCCCAGCATTTT. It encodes CASRTGGRLNQPQHF. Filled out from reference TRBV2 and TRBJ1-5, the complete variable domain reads EPEVTQTPSHQVTQMGQEVILRCVPISNHLYFYWYRQILGQKVEFLVSFYNNEISEKSEIFDDQFSVERPDGSNFTLKIRSTKLEDSAMYFCASRTGGRLNQPQHFGDGTRLSIL.

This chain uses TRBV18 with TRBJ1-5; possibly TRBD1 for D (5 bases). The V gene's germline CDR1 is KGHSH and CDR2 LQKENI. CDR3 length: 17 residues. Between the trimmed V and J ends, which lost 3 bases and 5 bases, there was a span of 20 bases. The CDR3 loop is CASSPAKVKGKDQPQHF. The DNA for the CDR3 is TGTGCCAGCTCACCGGCCAAGGTAAAGGGGAAAGATCAGCCCCAGCATTTT. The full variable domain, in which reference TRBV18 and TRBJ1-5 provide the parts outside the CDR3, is NAGVMQNPRHLVRRRGQEARLRCSPMKGHSHVYWYRQLPEEGLKFMVYLQKENIIDESGMPKERFSAEFPKEGPSILRIQQVVRGDSAAYFCASSPAKVKGKDQPQHFGDGTRLSIL.

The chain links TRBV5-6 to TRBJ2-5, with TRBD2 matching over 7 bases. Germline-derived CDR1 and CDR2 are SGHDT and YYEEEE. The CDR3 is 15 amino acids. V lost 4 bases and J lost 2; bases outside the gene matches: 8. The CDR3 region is CASSARLAQQETQYF. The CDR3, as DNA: TGTGCCAGCAGCGCTAGACTAGCCCAACAAGAGACCCAGTACTTC.

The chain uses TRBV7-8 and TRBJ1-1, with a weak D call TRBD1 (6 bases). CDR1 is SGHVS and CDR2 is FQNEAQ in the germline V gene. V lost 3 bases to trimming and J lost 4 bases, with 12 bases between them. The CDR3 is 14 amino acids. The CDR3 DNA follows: TGTGCCAGCAGCTTTCAGGGGAGTGGCACTGAAGCTTTCTTT. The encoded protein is CASSFQGSGTEAFF.

The CDR3 sequence: CASSLSSSYNEQFF. As DNA, the CDR3 is TGCGCCAGCAGCTTGTCTAGCTCCTACAATGAGCAGTTCTTC. The chain is built from TRBV5-1 and TRBJ2-1; unclear D gene. Trimming removed 1 base from V and 0 bases from J, with 5 bases in between. CDR1 is SGHRS and CDR2 is YFSETQ in the germline V gene. The CDR3 sequence is 14 residues long.

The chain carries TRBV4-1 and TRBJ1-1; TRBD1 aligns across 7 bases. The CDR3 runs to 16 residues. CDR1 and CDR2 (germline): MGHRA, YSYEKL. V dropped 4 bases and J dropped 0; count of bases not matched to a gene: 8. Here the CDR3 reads CASSPGTAKMNTEAFF. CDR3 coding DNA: TGCGCCAGCAGCCCCGGGACAGCAAAAATGAACACTGAAGCTTTCTTT.